This TCR beta chain was obtained from a study of T cells in tuberculosis. The CDR3 runs 15 residues. V trimming: 1 base; J trimming: 9 bases; junction bases outside the gene matches: 7. CDR1 is MGHRA, CDR2 YSYEKL, per germline. Thawed, overnight-rested PBMC were stained with GMM-loaded CD1B tetramer, viability dye and anti-CD3, then sorted. CD1B tetramers were loaded with Rhodococcus equi-derived C32 glucose monomycolate. The method was immunoSEQ multiplex PCR; TCRdb's version includes in-frame clones alone and lacks a portion of them. Of approximately 100,000 clones listed, roughly 91% are singletons.

The V and J genes are TRBV4-1 and TRBJ2-1; 9 bases are shared with TRBD2. Sequencing was carried out using CD1b-GMM tetramer-negative cells sorted from PBMCs. The receptor was isolated from an adult woman with latent tuberculosis. DNA for the CDR3: TGCGCCAGCAGCCAAGGCCTAGCGGGGCGAGGTGAGCAGTTCTTC. As protein: CASSQGLAGRGEQFF.